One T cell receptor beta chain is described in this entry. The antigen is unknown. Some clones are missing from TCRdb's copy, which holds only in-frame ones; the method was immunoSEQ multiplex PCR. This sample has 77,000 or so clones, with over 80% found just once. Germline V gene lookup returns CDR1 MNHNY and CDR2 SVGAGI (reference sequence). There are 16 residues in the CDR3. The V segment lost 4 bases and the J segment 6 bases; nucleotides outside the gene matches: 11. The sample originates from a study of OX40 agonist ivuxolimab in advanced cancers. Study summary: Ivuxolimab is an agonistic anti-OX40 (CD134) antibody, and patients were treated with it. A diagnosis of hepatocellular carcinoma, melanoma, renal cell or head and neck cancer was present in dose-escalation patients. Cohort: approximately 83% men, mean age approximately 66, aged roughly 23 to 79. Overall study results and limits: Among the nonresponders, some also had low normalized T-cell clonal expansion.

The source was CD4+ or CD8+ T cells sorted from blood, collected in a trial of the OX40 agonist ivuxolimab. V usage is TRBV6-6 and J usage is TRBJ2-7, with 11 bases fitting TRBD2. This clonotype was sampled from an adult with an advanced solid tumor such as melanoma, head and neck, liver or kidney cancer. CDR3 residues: CASSFHSGRGSGEQYF. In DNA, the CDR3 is TGTGCCAGCAGTTTCCATAGCGGGAGGGGATCGGGCGAGCAGTACTTC.